The count of the clone carrying this T cell receptor beta chain is one. In terms of age and location, participants ranged from roughly 18 to 89 years and lived in around 22 US areas. Authors' processing steps: Reference gene primers were amplified, and this amplification served to estimate nucleated cell counts. Libraries were prepared by immunoSEQ multiplex PCR; TCRdb keeps only in-frame clonotypes and omits some of them. D and trimming were read from the DNA, whereas the V and J calls and clone size are those reported in that table. The profile shows some 150,000 clones, around 80% of them singletons. The sample is drawn from a study of blood T cell repertoires in COVID-19. About the study: Specimens from acute and convalescent COVID-19 originated in the United States, Italy and Spain. T cells, B-cell-depleted T cells, or PBMCs supplied cDNA or gDNA.

V lost 5 bases and J lost 1; bases outside the gene matches: 7. The CDR3 spans 16 residues. Germline lookup yields CDR1 SEHNR and CDR2 FQNEAQ (reference sequence). What was sequenced was PBMCs or T cells enriched from blood (not recorded which). The receptor's source is a woman between 18 and 29 years old who had been exposed to COVID-19. The chain has TRBV7-9 and TRBJ2-3; 9 positions match TRBD1. The CDR3 loop is CASSTWTGAGTDTQYF. CDR3 DNA: TGTGCCAGCAGCACCTGGACAGGGGCGGGCACAGATACGCAGTATTTT.